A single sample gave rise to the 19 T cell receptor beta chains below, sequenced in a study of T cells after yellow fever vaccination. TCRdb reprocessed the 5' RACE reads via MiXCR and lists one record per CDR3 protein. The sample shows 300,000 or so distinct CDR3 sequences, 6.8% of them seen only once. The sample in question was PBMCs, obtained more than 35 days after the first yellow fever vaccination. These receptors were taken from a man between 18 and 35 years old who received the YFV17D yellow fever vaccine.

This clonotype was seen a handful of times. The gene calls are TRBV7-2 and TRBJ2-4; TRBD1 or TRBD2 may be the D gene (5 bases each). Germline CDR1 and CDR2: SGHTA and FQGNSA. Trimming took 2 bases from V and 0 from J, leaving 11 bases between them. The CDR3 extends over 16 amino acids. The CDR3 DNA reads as TGTGCCAGCAGCTTAAGCGGTCAGGGAGCCAAAAACATTCAGTACTTC. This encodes CASSLSGQGAKNIQYF.

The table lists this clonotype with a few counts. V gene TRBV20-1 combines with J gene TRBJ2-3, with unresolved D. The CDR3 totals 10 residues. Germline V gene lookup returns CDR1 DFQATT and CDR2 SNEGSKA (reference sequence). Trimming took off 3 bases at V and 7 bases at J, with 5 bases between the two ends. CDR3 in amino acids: CSASWNTQYF. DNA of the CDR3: TGCAGTGCTAGTTGGAATACGCAGTATTTT.

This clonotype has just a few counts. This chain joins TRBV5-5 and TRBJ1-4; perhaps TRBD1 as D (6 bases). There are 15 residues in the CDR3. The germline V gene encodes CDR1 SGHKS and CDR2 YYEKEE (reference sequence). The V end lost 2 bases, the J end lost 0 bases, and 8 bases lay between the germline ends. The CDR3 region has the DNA TGTGCCAGCAGCTTAGAGGGGGCAACTAATGAAAAACTGTTTTTT. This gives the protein CASSLEGATNEKLFF.

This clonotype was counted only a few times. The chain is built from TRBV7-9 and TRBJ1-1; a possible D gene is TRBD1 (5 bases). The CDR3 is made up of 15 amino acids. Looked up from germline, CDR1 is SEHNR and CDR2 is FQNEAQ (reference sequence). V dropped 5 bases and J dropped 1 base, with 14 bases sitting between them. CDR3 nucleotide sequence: TGTGCCAGCAGCGACCCCCCTGACAGGAACACTGAAGCTTTCTTT. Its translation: CASSDPPDRNTEAFF.

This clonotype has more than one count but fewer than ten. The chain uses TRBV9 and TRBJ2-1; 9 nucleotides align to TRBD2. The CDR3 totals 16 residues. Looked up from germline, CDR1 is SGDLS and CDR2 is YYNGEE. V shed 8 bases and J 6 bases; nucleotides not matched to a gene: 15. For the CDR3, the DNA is TGTGCCAGTAACCGGGTCGGCGGGGGGGCCGGCAATGAGCAGTTCTTC. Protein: CASNRVGGGAGNEQFF.

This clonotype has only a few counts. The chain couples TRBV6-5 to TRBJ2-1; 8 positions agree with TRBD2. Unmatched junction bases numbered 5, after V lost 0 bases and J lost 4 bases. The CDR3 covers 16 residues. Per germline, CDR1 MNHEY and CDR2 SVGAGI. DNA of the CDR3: TGTGCCAGCAGTTACTCCGGGGGGGTTAAGTACAATGAGCAGTTCTTC. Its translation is CASSYSGGVKYNEQFF.

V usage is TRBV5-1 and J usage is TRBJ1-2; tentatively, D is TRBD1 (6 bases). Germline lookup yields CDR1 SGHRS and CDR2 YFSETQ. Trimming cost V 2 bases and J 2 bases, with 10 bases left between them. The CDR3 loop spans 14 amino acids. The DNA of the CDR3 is TGCGCCAGCAGCTTCAACAGGGTGAACTATGGCTACACCTTC. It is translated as CASSFNRVNYGYTF.

The CDR3 region is CASSLQLAKNIQYF. The CDR3 DNA is TGTGCCAGCAGCTTGCAGTTGGCCAAAAACATTCAGTACTTC. V gene TRBV5-4 combines with J gene TRBJ2-4; D gene unclear. Germline assignment: CDR1 SGHNT and CDR2 YYREEE (reference sequence). This CDR3 is built from 14 residues. Between the trimmed V and J ends, which lost 1 base and 1 base, there was a span of 6 bases.

CDR3 sequence: CASSPTPSGSSYNEQFF. CDR3 bases: TGTGCCAGCAGCCCCACCCCGAGCGGCTCCTCCTACAATGAGCAGTTCTTC. V gene TRBV7-6 combines with J gene TRBJ2-1, with D possibly TRBD2 on 5 matching bases. The V gene's germline CDR1 is SGHVS and CDR2 FNYEAQ. The germline V and J ends were trimmed by 5 bases and 0 bases, with 17 bases remaining between them. The CDR3 contains 17 residues.

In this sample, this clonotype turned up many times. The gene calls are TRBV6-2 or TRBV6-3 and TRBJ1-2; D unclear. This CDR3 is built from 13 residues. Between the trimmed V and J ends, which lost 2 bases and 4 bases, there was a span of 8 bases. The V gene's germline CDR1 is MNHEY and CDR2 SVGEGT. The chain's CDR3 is CASSYGTLYGYTF. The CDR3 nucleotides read TGTGCCAGCAGTTACGGAACCCTCTATGGCTACACCTTC.

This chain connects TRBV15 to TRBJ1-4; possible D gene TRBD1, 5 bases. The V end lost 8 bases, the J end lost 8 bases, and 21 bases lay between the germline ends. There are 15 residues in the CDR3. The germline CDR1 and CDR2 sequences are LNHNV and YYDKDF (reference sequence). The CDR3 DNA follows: TGTGCCACCGGACGGTTGGGGGGACCCGAGGAAAAACTGTTTTTT. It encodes CATGRLGGPEEKLFF.

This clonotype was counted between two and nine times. The CDR3 DNA sequence: TGTGCCACCAGCAGAGACAGGCAAGGCTACGGCTACACCTTC. As protein: CATSRDRQGYGYTF. V gene TRBV15 combines with J gene TRBJ1-2, with D unresolved. The germline V gene encodes CDR1 LNHNV and CDR2 YYDKDF (reference sequence). The CDR3 is 14 residues long. Trimming removed 0 bases at V and 8 bases at J, with 13 bases between.

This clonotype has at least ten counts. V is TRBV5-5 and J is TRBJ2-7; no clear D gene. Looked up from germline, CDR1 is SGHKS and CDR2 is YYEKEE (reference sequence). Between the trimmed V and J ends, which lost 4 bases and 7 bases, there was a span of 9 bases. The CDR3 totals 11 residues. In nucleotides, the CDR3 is TGTGCCAGCAGCACTTTTGTGGAGCAGTACGTC. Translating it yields CASSTFVEQYV.

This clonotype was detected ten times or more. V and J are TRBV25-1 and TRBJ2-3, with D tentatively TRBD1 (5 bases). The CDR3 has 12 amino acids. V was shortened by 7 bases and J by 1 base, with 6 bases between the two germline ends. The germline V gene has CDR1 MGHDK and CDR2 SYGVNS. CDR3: CASIQGTDTQYF. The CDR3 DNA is TGTGCCAGCATACAGGGCACAGATACGCAGTATTTT.

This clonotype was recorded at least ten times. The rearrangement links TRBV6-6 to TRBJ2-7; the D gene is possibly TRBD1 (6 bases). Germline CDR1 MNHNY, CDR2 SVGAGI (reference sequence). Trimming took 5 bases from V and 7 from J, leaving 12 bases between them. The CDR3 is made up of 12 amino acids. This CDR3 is CASSPQGWEQYF. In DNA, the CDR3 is TGTGCCAGCAGTCCCCAGGGGTGGGAGCAGTACTTC.

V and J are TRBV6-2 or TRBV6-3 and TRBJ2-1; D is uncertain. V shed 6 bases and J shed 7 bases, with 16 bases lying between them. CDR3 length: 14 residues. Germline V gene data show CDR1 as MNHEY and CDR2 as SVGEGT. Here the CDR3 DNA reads TGTGCCAGCAGCCCGCACGTGGGGAAAAATGAGCAGTTCTTC. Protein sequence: CASSPHVGKNEQFF.

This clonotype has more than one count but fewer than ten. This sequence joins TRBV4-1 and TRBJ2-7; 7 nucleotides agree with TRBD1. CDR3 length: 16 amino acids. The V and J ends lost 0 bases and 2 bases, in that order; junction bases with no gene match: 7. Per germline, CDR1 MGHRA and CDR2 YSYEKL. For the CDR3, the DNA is TGCGCCAGCAGCCAAGAACTACAGGGGTTGGCCTACGAGCAGTACTTC. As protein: CASSQELQGLAYEQYF.

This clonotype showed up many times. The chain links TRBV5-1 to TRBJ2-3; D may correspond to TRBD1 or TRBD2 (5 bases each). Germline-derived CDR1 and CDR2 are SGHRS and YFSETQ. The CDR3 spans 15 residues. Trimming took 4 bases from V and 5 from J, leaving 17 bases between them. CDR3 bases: TGCGCCAGCAGCCCGGGACCCCAAGAGGTAGATACGCAGTATTTT. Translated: CASSPGPQEVDTQYF.

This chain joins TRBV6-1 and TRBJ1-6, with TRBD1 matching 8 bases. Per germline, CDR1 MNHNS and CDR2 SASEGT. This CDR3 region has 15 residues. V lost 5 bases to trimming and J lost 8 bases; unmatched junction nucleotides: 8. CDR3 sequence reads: CASSRTGFQDSPLHF. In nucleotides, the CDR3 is TGTGCCAGCAGTAGGACAGGGTTCCAAGATTCACCCCTCCACTTT.